This T cell receptor (beta chain) was profiled in a study of blood T cells in healthy people across ages. In the case of this clonotype: Its specificity is unknown.

General study findings and limits: Per-million-T-cell TCR beta diversity fell roughly linearly with age. Unsorted PBMCs blocked a conclusive comparison of naive and antigen-experienced cells.

Sample-barcoded 5' priming and a J-beta primer mix drove a second PCR of roughly 7 to 11 cycles. TCRdb itself ran the 5' RACE reads through MiXCR, one entry per CDR3 protein. The sample carries around 620,000 distinct CDR3 sequences, approximately 25% recorded once. Germline values: CDR1 LNHDA, CDR2 SQIVND (reference sequence). V was clipped by 6 bases and J by 2 bases, with 16 bases between them. This CDR3 is 15 amino acids long. The material sequenced was blood. The source of this sequence is a woman between 65 and 79 years old in good health. The chain uses TRBV19 and TRBJ1-2, with TRBD1 as a possible D gene (6 bases). DNA of the CDR3: TGTGCCAGTAGCGCAGCCGGGACAACGAACTATGGCTACACCTTC. As protein: CASSAAGTTNYGYTF.